This T cell receptor (beta chain) was captured in a study of shared clonotypes between healthy human individuals. TCRdb keeps only in-frame clones here, not all; method: immunoSEQ multiplex PCR. Among about 1.5 million clones listed, 95% to 99% were seen once. With 2 bases removed from V and 7 bases from J, the gap between germline ends came to 14 bases. The CDR3 runs to 14 residues. Germline CDR1 is MNHEY and CDR2 is SVGAGI. Into CD45RA+ naive and CD45RA-negative memory subsets, the CD4+ cells were split. With respect to this clone: Its specificity is not known.

Study outcomes and limitations: Non-shared clonotypes were found to have lower generation probabilities than the clonotypes that were shared by all four of the sorted-subset donors. Rarefaction exposed incomplete sorted-subset sequencing despite large depth.

The genes are TRBV6-5 and TRBJ1-2, with D possibly TRBD1 on 5 matching bases. Material for sequencing was naive CD4+ T cells sorted from blood. Subset of the sample: CD45RA+ positively selected. The clonotype originates from a man younger than 45 in good health. CDR3 DNA sequence: TGTGCCAGCAGTTACAAGGTCCCTGGGGGTGGCTACACCTTC. Its translation: CASSYKVPGGGYTF.